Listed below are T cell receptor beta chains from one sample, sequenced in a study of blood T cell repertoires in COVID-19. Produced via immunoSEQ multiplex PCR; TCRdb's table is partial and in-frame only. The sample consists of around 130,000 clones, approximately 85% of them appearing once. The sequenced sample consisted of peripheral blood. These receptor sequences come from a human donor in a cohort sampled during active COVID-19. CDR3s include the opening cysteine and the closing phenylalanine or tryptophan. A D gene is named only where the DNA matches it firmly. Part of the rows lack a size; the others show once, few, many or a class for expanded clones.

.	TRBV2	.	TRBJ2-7	CASSGGRGAYEQYF	TGTGCCAGCAGCGGGGGAAGAGGGGCCTACGAGCAGTACTTC
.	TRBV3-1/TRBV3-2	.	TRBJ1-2	CASSQGQLYGYTF	TGTGCCAGCAGCCAAGGACAGCTCTATGGCTACACCTTC
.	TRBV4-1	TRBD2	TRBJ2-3	CASSQGLAGTSTDTQYF	TGCGCCAGCAGCCAAGGACTAGCGGGGACTAGCACAGATACGCAGTATTTT
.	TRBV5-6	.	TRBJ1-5	CASSFLRGGGGGQPQHF	TGTGCCAGCAGCTTCTTAAGAGGCGGGGGCGGAGGTCAGCCCCAGCATTTT
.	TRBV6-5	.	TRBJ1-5	CASRIGVGNQPQHF	TGTGCCAGCAGGATAGGGGTCGGCAATCAGCCCCAGCATTTT
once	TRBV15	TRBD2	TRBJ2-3	CATSDSGGPTDTQYF	TGTGCCACCAGCGACTCGGGAGGGCCCACAGATACGCAGTATTTT
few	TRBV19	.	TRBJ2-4	CASSIPGEAKNIQYF	TGTGCCAGTAGTATTCCAGGGGAAGCCAAAAACATTCAGTACTTC
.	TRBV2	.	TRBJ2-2	CASEYENTGELFF	TGTGCCAGCGAGTATGAGAACACCGGGGAGCTGTTTTTT
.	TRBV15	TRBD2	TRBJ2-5	CATARLAGGPDHETQYF	TGTGCCACCGCCCGACTAGCGGGAGGGCCCGATCACGAGACCCAGTACTTC
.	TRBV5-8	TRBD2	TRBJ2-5	CASSSRGAGGETQYF	TGTGCCAGCAGTTCCCGCGGGGCGGGGGGAGAGACCCAGTACTTC
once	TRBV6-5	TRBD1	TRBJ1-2	CASSEGQSVWGYTF	TGTGCCAGCAGCGAGGGACAGTCAGTTTGGGGCTACACCTTC
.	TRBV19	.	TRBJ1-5	CASSYRESNQPQHF	TGTGCCAGTAGTTACAGGGAAAGCAATCAGCCCCAGCATTTT
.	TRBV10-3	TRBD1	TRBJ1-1	CAISERAGGTEAFF	TGTGCCATCAGTGAGAGGGCAGGGGGGACTGAAGCTTTCTTT
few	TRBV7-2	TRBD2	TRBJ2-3	CASSFLTSGSTDTQYF	TGTGCCAGCAGCTTCCTGACTAGCGGGAGTACAGATACGCAGTATTTT
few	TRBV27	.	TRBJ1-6	CASSFLSSPLHF	TGTGCCAGCAGTTTCCTAAGTTCACCCCTCCACTTT
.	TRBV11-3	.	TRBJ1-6	CASSLEDSSPLHF	TGTGCCAGCAGCTTAGAAGACAGCTCACCCCTCCACTTT
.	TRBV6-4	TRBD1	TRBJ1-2	CASKETGAAYGYTF	TGTGCCAGCAAGGAAACAGGGGCTGCCTATGGCTACACCTTC
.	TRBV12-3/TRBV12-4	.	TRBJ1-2	CASSLGGKNGYTF	TGTGCCAGCAGTTTGGGGGGTAAAAATGGCTACACCTTC
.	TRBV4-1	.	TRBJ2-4	CASSQRQADIQYF	TGCGCCAGCAGCCAGCGACAGGCAGACATTCAGTACTTC
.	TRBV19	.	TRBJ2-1	CASSSSGYNEQFF	TGTGCCAGTAGTTCCTCAGGGTACAATGAGCAGTTCTTC
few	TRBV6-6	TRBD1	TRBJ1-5	CATSGQGRNQPQHF	TGTGCCACCAGCGGACAGGGTCGGAATCAGCCCCAGCATTTT
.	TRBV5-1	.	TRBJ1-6	CASSLAPRGVSPLHF	TGCGCCAGCAGCTTGGCGCCCAGGGGAGTTTCACCCCTCCACTTT
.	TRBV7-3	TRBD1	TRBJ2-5	CASSLRETGGQETQYF	TGTGCCAGCAGCTTACGGGAGACAGGGGGCCAAGAGACCCAGTACTTC
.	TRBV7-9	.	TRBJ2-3	CASSLVGGVPTDTQYF	TGTGCCAGCAGCTTAGTAGGGGGAGTTCCCACAGATACGCAGTATTTT
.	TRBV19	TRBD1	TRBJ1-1	CASSPSGTGGFTEAFF	TGTGCCAGTAGCCCCTCCGGGACAGGGGGCTTCACTGAAGCTTTCTTT
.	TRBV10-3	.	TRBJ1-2	CAISESPGRGYTF	TGTGCCATCAGTGAGTCCCCAGGAAGGGGCTACACCTTC
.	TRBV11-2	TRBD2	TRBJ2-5	CASSFSGSSVWETQYF	TGTGCCAGCAGCTTTAGCGGGAGTTCGGTCTGGGAGACCCAGTACTTC
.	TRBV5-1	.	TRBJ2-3	CASREGSTRTDTQYF	TGCGCCAGCAGGGAGGGCTCAACCCGCACAGATACGCAGTATTTT
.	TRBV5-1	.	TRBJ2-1	CASSYRAGLGDEQFF	TGCGCCAGCAGCTACAGGGCCGGGTTAGGGGATGAGCAGTTCTTC
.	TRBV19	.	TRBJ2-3	CASSSGTVADTQYF	TGTGCCAGTAGTTCAGGAACAGTGGCAGATACGCAGTATTTT
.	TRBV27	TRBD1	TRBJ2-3	CASRRDRTSGTQYF	TGTGCCAGCAGACGGGACAGGACCAGCGGTACGCAGTATTTT
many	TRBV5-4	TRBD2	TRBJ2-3	CASSLGGSGFTDTQYF	TGTGCCAGCAGCTTGGGGGGTAGCGGGTTTACAGATACGCAGTATTTT
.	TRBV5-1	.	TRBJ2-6	CASSSTGSGANVLTF	TGCGCCAGCAGCTCCACAGGGTCTGGGGCCAACGTCCTGACTTTC
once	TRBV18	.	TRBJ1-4	CASSPISGPYEKLFF	TGTGCCAGCTCACCAATTTCGGGTCCGTATGAAAAACTGTTTTTT
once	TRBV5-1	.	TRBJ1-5	CASSLTGPNQPQHF	TGCGCCAGCAGCTTGACAGGGCCTAATCAGCCCCAGCATTTT
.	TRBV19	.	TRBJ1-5	CASSRSPDWDQPQHF	TGTGCCAGTAGTAGATCGCCCGACTGGGATCAGCCCCAGCATTTT
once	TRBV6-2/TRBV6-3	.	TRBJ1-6	CASSSSGRDDSPLHF	TGTGCCAGCAGTTCCTCGGGCAGGGATGATTCACCCCTCCACTTT
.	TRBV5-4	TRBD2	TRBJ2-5	CASSLAGGAGSVETQYF	TGTGCCAGCAGCTTGGCGGGGGGGGCGGGGTCTGTAGAGACCCAGTACTTC
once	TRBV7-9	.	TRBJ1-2	CASSLEVRGVEGYTF	TGTGCCAGCAGCTTAGAGGTCCGGGGGGTTGAGGGCTACACCTTC
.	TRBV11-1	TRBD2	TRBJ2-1	CASSTRAGPYNEQFF	TGTGCCAGCAGCACGAGAGCGGGGCCCTACAATGAGCAGTTCTTC
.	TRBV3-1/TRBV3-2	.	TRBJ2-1	CASSQDTQGNEQFF	TGTGCCAGCAGCCAAGATACGCAGGGTAATGAGCAGTTCTTC
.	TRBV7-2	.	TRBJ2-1	CASSRRTADNEQFF	TGTGCCAGCAGCAGGCGGACAGCCGACAATGAGCAGTTCTTC
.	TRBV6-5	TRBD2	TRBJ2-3	CASSWAGESDTQYF	TGTGCCAGCAGTTGGGCGGGGGAGTCAGATACGCAGTATTTT
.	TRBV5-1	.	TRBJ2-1	CASSSGGQNNEQFF	TGCGCCAGCAGCTCCGGAGGGCAGAACAATGAGCAGTTCTTC
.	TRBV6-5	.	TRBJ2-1	CASSYSTPGSYNEQFF	TGTGCCAGCAGTTACTCGACTCCGGGGTCCTACAATGAGCAGTTCTTC
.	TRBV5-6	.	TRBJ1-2	CASSLEQVWYGYTF	TGTGCCAGCAGCTTGGAACAGGTTTGGTATGGCTACACCTTC